These T cell receptor beta chains were read from a single sample in a study of blood T cells in healthy people across ages. TCRdb re-derived calls from the 5' RACE reads in MiXCR, one entry per CDR3 protein. Of fewer than 900,000 distinct CDR3 sequences in the sample, 35% to 45% were seen once. The sample taken for sequencing was blood. These receptors all stem from a woman aged 55-70 years in good health. Each CDR3 is given with its conserved first and last residue. Each record gives: J gene, clone size, V gene, CDR3 length, D gene, CDR3 protein, CDR3 DNA. D genes are given only for firm matches. Size is omitted from some rows. Given values are once, few, many or a class for expanded clones.

>TRBJ1-1|once|TRBV6-2/TRBV6-3|16|.
CASSYPPGGLNTEAFF
TGTGCCAGCAGTTACCCCCCCGGTGGGCTGAACACTGAAGCTTTCTTT
>TRBJ2-5|many|TRBV20-1|12|.
CSATPGGTTQYF
TGCAGTGCGACCCCAGGTGGGACAACCCAGTACTTC
>TRBJ2-7|few|TRBV20-1|15|TRBD2
CSASPGGGISYEQYF
TGCAGTGCTAGTCCCGGCGGGGGAATCTCCTACGAGCAGTACTTC
>TRBJ2-3|.|TRBV7-6|16|.
CASSLEGAHGTDTQYF
TGTGCCAGCAGCTTAGAAGGAGCCCACGGTACAGATACGCAGTATTTT
>TRBJ1-1|.|TRBV6-2/TRBV6-3|13|.
CASKGDGNTEAFF
TGTGCCAGCAAGGGGGACGGGAACACTGAAGCTTTCTTT
>TRBJ2-7|.|TRBV29-1|15|.
CSVVLATRSSYEQYF
TGCAGCGTTGTGCTGGCTACTAGGAGCTCCTACGAGCAGTACTTC
>TRBJ2-3|few|TRBV12-3/TRBV12-4|15|.
CASSPGLLATDTQYF
TGTGCCAGCAGTCCCGGGCTCCTCGCCACAGATACGCAGTATTTT
>TRBJ2-7|.|TRBV20-1|14|.
CSATRSGSKDEQYF
TGCAGTGCTACTAGAAGCGGAAGCAAAGACGAGCAGTACTTC
>TRBJ1-1|.|TRBV3-1|15|.
CASSQGEGLNTEAFF
TGTGCCAGCAGCCAAGGGGAAGGGCTGAACACTGAAGCTTTCTTT
>TRBJ2-7|.|TRBV20-1|13|TRBD2
CSASGGEDYEQYF
TGCAGTGCTAGCGGGGGGGAGGACTACGAGCAGTACTTC
>TRBJ1-4|.|TRBV10-3|16|TRBD1
CAIREGQLSTNGKLFF
TGTGCCATCAGGGAGGGACAGCTCTCAACTAATGGAAAACTGTTTTTT
>TRBJ2-5|few|TRBV3-1|14|TRBD2
CASSQRGGLETQYF
TGTGCCAGCAGCCAGCGGGGGGGCCTAGAGACCCAGTACTTC
>TRBJ2-7|once|TRBV30|12|.
CAGRLGFYEQYF
TGTGCCGGGAGGTTGGGGTTCTACGAGCAGTACTTC
>TRBJ1-2|few|TRBV20-1|13|.
CSASLREGYGYTF
TGCAGTGCTAGCCTTAGGGAGGGCTATGGCTACACCTTC
>TRBJ2-7|.|TRBV30|11|.
CAGSAKYEQYF
TGTGCCGGGAGTGCAAAGTACGAGCAGTACTTC
>TRBJ2-3|.|TRBV25-1|13|.
CASSEYNGHTQYF
TGTGCCAGCAGTGAATATAATGGTCATACGCAGTATTTT
>TRBJ2-5|.|TRBV7-6|15|.
CASSLVWDPQETQYF
TGTGCCAGCAGCTTAGTGTGGGACCCCCAAGAGACCCAGTACTTC
>TRBJ1-2|many|TRBV20-1|15|TRBD1
CSASLGQGTNYGYTF
TGCAGTGCTAGCCTAGGACAGGGCACTAACTATGGCTACACCTTC
>TRBJ2-5|.|TRBV27|18|TRBD2
CASTADSAQPSGRAQQYF
TGTGCCAGCACCGCGGACAGCGCACAACCTAGCGGGAGGGCCCAGCAGTACTTC
>TRBJ2-7|.|TRBV5-6|13|.
CASNLRGTYEQYF
TGTGCCAGCAACTTGAGGGGGACCTACGAGCAGTACTTC
>TRBJ2-1|.|TRBV6-5|15|TRBD2
CASSQYAGGRNEQFF
TGTGCCAGCAGCCAGTACGCGGGGGGCCGCAATGAGCAGTTCTTC
>TRBJ2-3|.|TRBV7-3|14|.
CASSPGPREATQYF
TGTGCCAGCAGCCCCGGCCCCAGGGAGGCTACGCAGTATTTT
>TRBJ2-1|.|TRBV7-2|15|TRBD1
CASSSTGGMYNEQFF
TGTGCCAGCAGCTCCACAGGGGGAATGTACAATGAGCAGTTCTTC
>TRBJ2-2|.|TRBV27|15|TRBD1
CASSLETGQVGELFF
TGTGCCAGCAGTCTTGAGACAGGGCAGGTCGGGGAGCTGTTTTTT
>TRBJ2-5|.|TRBV15|15|TRBD1
CATSSLTGGGETQYF
TGTGCCACCAGCTCGCTGACAGGGGGCGGGGAGACCCAGTACTTC
>TRBJ2-5|.|TRBV11-2|15|TRBD2
CASSLVLASGETRYF
TGTGCCAGCAGCTTAGTACTAGCGAGCGGAGAGACCCGGTACTTC
>TRBJ2-6|.|TRBV6-5|17|.
CASSYSELNSGANVLTF
TGTGCCAGCAGTTACTCGGAACTCAACTCTGGGGCCAACGTCCTGACTTTC
>TRBJ2-2|few|TRBV4-2|12|.
CASSQGGGELFF
TGTGCCAGCAGCCAGGGAGGCGGGGAGCTGTTTTTT
>TRBJ2-7|.|TRBV11-2|15|.
CASSERAGQYYEQYF
TGTGCCAGCAGTGAACGGGCAGGACAGTACTACGAGCAGTACTTC
>TRBJ1-2|few|TRBV7-9|14|.
CASSLGESNYGYTF
TGTGCCAGCAGCTTAGGAGAATCTAACTATGGCTACACCTTC
>TRBJ2-1|few|TRBV4-2|17|.
CASSQELGIGTYNEQFF
TGTGCCAGCAGCCAAGAACTAGGAATCGGGACCTACAATGAGCAGTTCTTC
>TRBJ2-1|once|TRBV13|12|.
CAGSTGQQQQFF
TGTGCCGGCAGCACAGGACAACAACAACAGTTCTTC
>TRBJ2-7|.|TRBV6-2/TRBV6-3|13|.
CASVRGSSYEQYF
TGTGCCAGCGTACGAGGTAGCTCCTACGAGCAGTACTTC
>TRBJ1-1|.|TRBV20-1|15|TRBD1
CSARRKTGGNTEAFF
TGCAGTGCTAGACGAAAGACAGGGGGGAACACTGAAGCTTTCTTT
>TRBJ2-1|few|TRBV19|13|TRBD2
CASTLAGGREQFF
TGTGCCAGTACGCTAGCGGGAGGGCGTGAGCAGTTCTTC
>TRBJ2-5|few|TRBV7-2|13|.
CASSSSKEETQYF
TGTGCCAGCAGCTCTAGTAAGGAAGAGACCCAGTACTTC